Only a few counts were recorded for the clone carrying this TCR beta chain. The antigen is undetermined. This record belongs to a study of OX40 agonist ivuxolimab in advanced cancers. With 4 bases clipped from V and 5 bases from J, the junction kept 5 bases outside the gene matches. The CDR3 contains 14 residues. The germline gives CDR1 SEHNR, CDR2 FQNEAQ (reference sequence). TCRdb's table, derived via immunoSEQ multiplex PCR, lists solely in-frame clones and lacks some. In the table there are 55,000 to 65,000 clones, about 80% of which are singletons. General study points: Some nonresponders likewise displayed low normalized T-cell clonal expansion.

This TCR came from an adult with an advanced solid tumor such as melanoma, head and neck, liver or kidney cancer. This chain connects TRBV7-9 to TRBJ1-1, with 9 bases that match TRBD1. The sample was CD4+ or CD8+ T cells sorted from blood, taken in a trial of the OX40 agonist ivuxolimab. The CDR3 reads CASSSRDRATEAFF. In nucleotides, the CDR3 is TGTGCCAGCAGCTCGAGGGACAGGGCGACTGAAGCTTTCTTT.